The 32 T cell receptor beta chains below all came from one sample that was sequenced in a study of blood T cell repertoires in COVID-19 (dated by TCRdb to about 2020). Library preparation employed the immunoSEQ multiplex PCR assay. TCRdb re-hosts the immuneACCESS table, in-frame sequences only. Its copies lack some clones; in the studies checked, an unresolved V gene accounts for under half of them, and the cause for the rest is not known. Here the sample has about 220,000 clones; around 88% occur a single time. Roughly 14% of the sample is held by the ten biggest clonotypes. Specimen: PBMCs or T cells enriched from blood (not recorded which). These receptors were collected from a woman between 50 and 59 years old with acute COVID-19.

The chain carries TRBV7-2 and TRBJ2-5; no definite D call. The CDR3 has 13 residues. Trimming pared 7 bases from V and 4 bases from J, leaving 13 bases between. In germline, CDR1 is SGHTA, CDR2 FQGNSA. This CDR3 is CASTQEWAETQYF. The CDR3 bases are TGTGCCAGCACCCAAGAGTGGGCAGAGACCCAGTACTTC.

The rearrangement links TRBV28 to TRBJ2-3; TRBD2 aligns across 11 bases. V trimming: 6 bases; J trimming: 2 bases; junction bases outside the gene matches: 7. Germline CDR1 MDHEN, CDR2 SYDVKM. CDR3 length: 16 amino acids. The chain's CDR3 is CASSRPTSGDTDTQYF. In DNA, the CDR3 is TGTGCCAGCAGCCGCCCGACTAGCGGGGACACAGATACGCAGTATTTT.

The V and J genes are TRBV18 and TRBJ2-5, with D unclear. Trimming took off 1 base at V and 1 base at J, with 4 bases between the two ends. Per the germline V gene, CDR1 is KGHSH and CDR2 is LQKENI. The CDR3 has 13 residues. In nucleotides, the CDR3 is TGTGCCAGCTCACCACTCGGCCAAGAGACCCAGTACTTC. Its protein product is CASSPLGQETQYF.

The rearrangement joins TRBV18 to TRBJ1-5; 10 bases are a match to TRBD1. The CDR3 is made up of 15 amino acids. Germline-derived CDR1 and CDR2 are KGHSH and LQKENI. The trim removed 3 bases at V and 4 bases at J, leaving 3 bases unmatched. In DNA, the CDR3 is TGTGCCAGCTCACCTATGGGACAGGGGAATCAGCCCCAGCATTTT. Protein product: CASSPMGQGNQPQHF.

This clone was recorded only once. This chain uses TRBV3-1 (or the pseudogene TRBV3-2) with TRBJ1-2; D is unresolved. CDR3 length: 12 residues. V lost 6 bases and J lost 11, with 16 bases in between. The germline V gene has CDR1 LGHDT and CDR2 YNNKEL (reference sequence). CDR3 in amino acids: CASRNTGGRYTF. DNA for the CDR3: TGTGCCAGCAGAAACACGGGCGGGCGGTACACCTTC.

The chain carries TRBV19 and TRBJ2-1; D gene ambiguous. V was cut by 1 base and J by 9 bases, with 10 bases left in between. This CDR3 region has 13 residues. Germline CDR1 and CDR2: LNHDA and SQIVND (reference sequence). CDR3 in amino acids: CASSIGLVTEQFF. The DNA for the CDR3 is TGTGCCAGTAGTATAGGTCTAGTTACTGAGCAGTTCTTC.

The CDR3 DNA is TGTGCCACCAGTGATCCGCGGGCGGGAGGGCCTTTCGAGCAGTACTTC. Translation gives CATSDPRAGGPFEQYF. The J gene is TRBJ2-7, the V gene TRBV24-1; 9 positions agree with TRBD2. The CDR3 runs 16 residues. The V segment lost 3 bases and the J segment 6 bases; nucleotides outside the gene matches: 11. Germline V gene sequence: CDR1 KGHDR, CDR2 SFDVKD.

This clone was found once. The V and J genes are TRBV19 and TRBJ1-2; TRBD1 aligns across 7 bases. Per the germline V gene, CDR1 is LNHDA and CDR2 is SQIVND (reference sequence). CDR3 size: 14 residues. V trimming: 4 bases; J trimming: 4 bases; junction bases outside the gene matches: 6. The CDR3 protein is CASSRHRQGYGYTF. CDR3 nucleotide sequence: TGTGCCAGTAGTAGGCACCGACAGGGCTATGGCTACACCTTC.

The chain is built from TRBV7-3 and TRBJ1-1; 9 nucleotides agree with TRBD1. J gave up 0 bases and V 7 bases, and 9 bases lay outside the gene matches. This CDR3 comprises 16 residues. Germline CDR1 is SGHTA and CDR2 is FQGTGA. CDR3 protein: CASKTTGGSLNTEAFF. CDR3 bases: TGTGCCAGCAAGACCACAGGGGGCTCCTTGAACACTGAAGCTTTCTTT. Using reference TRBV7-3 and TRBJ1-1 for the parts outside the CDR3, the full variable domain is GAGVSQTPSNKVTEKGKYVELRCDPISGHTALYWYRQSLGQGPEFLIYFQGTGAADDSGLPNDRFFAVRPEGSVSTLKIQRTERGDSAVYLCASKTTGGSLNTEAFFGQGTRLTVV.

This rearrangement joins TRBV14 to TRBJ1-1; 12 positions agree with TRBD1. Germline V CDR1 and CDR2: SGHDN, FVKESK. The CDR3 loop spans 18 amino acids. V dropped 3 bases and J dropped 2; count of bases not matched to a gene: 10. CDR3 in DNA: TGTGCCAGCAGCCACTATGTCGGGACAGGGGGCCTAAACACTGAAGCTTTCTTT. Translating gives CASSHYVGTGGLNTEAFF.

J is TRBJ1-5 and V is TRBV19; D perhaps matches TRBD1 (6 bases). This CDR3 has 13 residues. The germline CDR1 and CDR2 sequences are LNHDA and SQIVND (reference sequence). The V gene lost 9 bases and the J gene lost 4 bases, with 13 bases spanning the gap. The CDR3 nucleotides are TGTGCCAGACGGACAGCCTTTAATCAGCCCCAGCATTTT. Residues: CARRTAFNQPQHF.

The chain recombines TRBV27 with TRBJ2-2, with 9 bases aligning to TRBD2. The length of the CDR3 is 19 residues. Germline V gene lookup returns CDR1 MNHEY and CDR2 SMNVEV (reference sequence). V lost 10 bases and J lost 1; bases outside the gene matches: 19. The CDR3 bases are TGTGCCAACCCAAGGATGACTAGCGGAAAGCAAAAGAACACCGGGGAGCTGTTTTTT. Translation: CANPRMTSGKQKNTGELFF.

V and J are TRBV14 and TRBJ2-7; 9 bases are shared with TRBD2. CDR3 length: 16 amino acids. J gave up 5 bases and V 3 bases, and 11 bases lay outside the gene matches. The germline V gene encodes CDR1 SGHDN and CDR2 FVKESK. The CDR3 DNA is TGTGCCAGCAGCCATCTGAGTAGCGGGAGCTACCACGAGCAGTACTTC. It yields the protein CASSHLSSGSYHEQYF.

The chain recombines TRBV21-1 with TRBJ1-2; the table names TRBD1, a call not compared with the DNA. TRBV21-1 counts as a pseudogene. The CDR3 is 15 amino acids. The CDR3 DNA follows: TGTGCCAGCAGCAAGGGCACAGGGGCATACGTGGGCTACACCTTC. Amino acid sequence: CASSKGTGAYVGYTF.

In this sample, this clone turned up once. This chain joins TRBV24-1 and TRBJ2-1; 11 bases line up with TRBD2. This CDR3 region has 16 residues. The trim removed 1 base at V and 7 bases at J, leaving 5 bases unmatched. The germline gives CDR1 KGHDR, CDR2 SFDVKD. The CDR3 DNA sequence: TGTGCCACCAGTGATTTACTAGCGGGAGACGGTAATGAGCAGTTCTTC. It specifies CATSDLLAGDGNEQFF.

CDR3 DNA: TGTGCCTGGACGGGGGGCACCGGGGAGCTGTTTTTT. Amino acid sequence: CAWTGGTGELFF. This chain links TRBV30 with TRBJ2-2, with TRBD2 identical over 7 bases. The CDR3 has 12 residues. The junction had 0 bases not matched to a gene; V was cut back by 4 bases and J by 4 bases. The V gene's germline CDR1 is GTSNPN and CDR2 SVGIG (reference sequence).

The sample holds one count of this clone. CDR3 amino acids: CASRFGSNQPQHF. The CDR3 bases are TGTGCCAGTAGGTTTGGCAGCAATCAGCCCCAGCATTTT. The V and J genes are TRBV19 and TRBJ1-5; no clear D. Trimming pared 6 bases from V and 1 base from J, leaving 7 bases between. Germline-derived CDR1 and CDR2 are LNHDA and SQIVND (reference sequence). CDR3 length equals 13 residues.

The rearrangement links TRBV4-3 to TRBJ2-3, with 11 positions matching TRBD2. Trimming removed 0 bases from V and 3 bases from J; junction bases left unmatched: 5. Germline lookup yields CDR1 LGHNA and CDR2 YSLEER. The CDR3 consists of 17 residues. For the CDR3, the DNA is TGCGCCAGCAGCCAAGATCGACTAGCGGGATCGACAGATACGCAGTATTTT. Protein: CASSQDRLAGSTDTQYF.

For the CDR3, the DNA is TGTGCCAGCAGCGGGGGCGGCGTCAGCTCCTACGAGCAGTACTTC. It specifies CASSGGGVSSYEQYF. The rearrangement links TRBV9 to TRBJ2-7; possible D gene TRBD1, 5 bases. This CDR3 is built from 15 residues. Trimming cost V 3 bases and J 0 bases, with 13 bases left between them. Germline V gene data show CDR1 as SGDLS and CDR2 as YYNGEE.

This clone was picked up one time. The CDR3 protein is CASSPNSADTQYF. The CDR3, as DNA: TGTGCCAGCAGCCCCAACTCCGCAGATACGCAGTATTTT. V gene TRBV7-2 combines with J gene TRBJ2-3; no clear D gene. This CDR3 is built from 13 residues. Trimming removed 5 bases from V and 4 bases from J, with 10 bases in between. Germline loops: CDR1 SGHTA, CDR2 FQGNSA.

The rearrangement uses TRBV7-2 and TRBJ1-1, with D unclear. V was pared by 1 base and J by 11 bases, with 17 bases between. In germline, CDR1 is SGHTA, CDR2 FQGNSA. CDR3 length: 14 residues. For the CDR3, the DNA is TGTGCCAGCAGCTTAGAAGTTCGCGGCGCGTCGGCTTTCTTT. Translated, it gives CASSLEVRGASAFF.

This chain joins TRBV3-1 (or the pseudogene TRBV3-2) and TRBJ1-4, with D possibly TRBD1 on 5 matching bases. Trimming pared 1 base from V and 5 bases from J, leaving 8 bases between. The CDR3 covers 14 residues. CDR1 is LGHDT and CDR2 is YNNKEL in the germline V gene (reference sequence). CDR3 amino acids: CASSQGGANEKLFF. DNA for the CDR3: TGTGCCAGCAGCCAAGGTGGGGCGAATGAAAAACTGTTTTTT.

The rearrangement uses TRBV5-1 and TRBJ2-1, with D possibly being TRBD1 (6 bases). The CDR3 runs to 14 residues. Germline CDR1 SGHRS, CDR2 YFSETQ. Trimming removed 1 base at V and 7 bases at J, with 12 bases between. The CDR3 DNA reads as TGCGCCAGCAGCTTGACCGCAGGGGTAAATGAGCAGTTCTTC. Translated, it gives CASSLTAGVNEQFF.

The chain recombines TRBV4-1 with TRBJ2-7; a possible D gene is TRBD1 (6 bases). In germline, CDR1 is MGHRA, CDR2 YSYEKL. Trimming left V 4 bases short and J 3 bases short, with 19 bases between. This CDR3 spans 16 amino acids. DNA for the CDR3: TGCGCCAGCAGCCGCCTGGACAGCATCCCGGGCTACGAGCAGTACTTC. Translation: CASSRLDSIPGYEQYF.

The J gene is TRBJ1-5, the V gene TRBV19, with a possible D match to TRBD1 (6 bases). Germline CDR1 LNHDA, CDR2 SQIVND (reference sequence). Deletions cut 6 bases from V and 7 bases from J, with 13 bases between. This CDR3 spans 13 amino acids. The CDR3, as DNA: TGTGCCAGTAGCGTAAACAGGGCCCAGCCCCAGCATTTT. Protein sequence: CASSVNRAQPQHF. Together with reference TRBV19 and TRBJ1-5, the CDR3 gives the full variable domain: DGGITQSPKYLFRKEGQNVTLSCEQNLNHDAMYWYRQDPGQGLRLIYYSQIVNDFQKGDIAEGYSVSREKKESFPLTVTSAQKNPTAFYLCASSVNRAQPQHFGDGTRLSIL.

This chain links TRBV5-1 with TRBJ1-5; unclear D gene. Germline V gene lookup returns CDR1 SGHRS and CDR2 YFSETQ. The germline V and J ends were trimmed by 0 bases and 0 bases, with 13 bases remaining between them. This CDR3 comprises 17 residues. The CDR3: CASSLGQRIDSNQPQHF. The CDR3 DNA reads TGCGCCAGCAGCTTGGGTCAGCGCATCGATAGCAATCAGCCCCAGCATTTT.

This chain uses TRBV5-1 with TRBJ2-7, with D possibly matching TRBD1 (5 bases). Germline V gene data show CDR1 as SGHRS and CDR2 as YFSETQ. Trimming pared 5 bases from V and 3 bases from J, leaving 18 bases between. The CDR3 length is 15 residues. The CDR3 region has the DNA TGCGCCAGCAGTTCTCATACAGGAACCTACTACGAGCAGTACTTC. It translates to CASSSHTGTYYEQYF.

The chain recombines TRBV7-2 with TRBJ2-1, with 8 nucleotides matching TRBD2. The CDR3 extends over 17 amino acids. V dropped 4 bases and J dropped 7; count of bases not matched to a gene: 15. Germline V lookup: CDR1 SGHTA, CDR2 FQGNSA. This chain's CDR3 is CASSSSGGRAGSNEQFF. DNA of the CDR3: TGTGCCAGCAGCTCATCGGGGGGGAGAGCGGGATCGAATGAGCAGTTCTTC. The entire variable domain, with the rest obtained from reference TRBV7-2 and TRBJ2-1, is as follows: GAGVSQSPSNKVTEKGKDVELRCDPISGHTALYWYRQSLGQGLEFLIYFQGNSAPDKSGLPSDRFSAERTGGSVSTLTIQRTQQEDSAVYLCASSSSGGRAGSNEQFFGPGTRLTVL.

The genes are TRBV19 and TRBJ2-5; tentative D call: TRBD1 (6 bases). The CDR3 totals 14 residues. V lost 5 bases and J lost 5, with 15 bases in between. The germline CDR1 and CDR2 sequences are LNHDA and SQIVND (reference sequence). CDR3 region: CASSFRGNEETQYF. The CDR3 nucleotides read TGTGCCAGTAGTTTCAGGGGAAACGAGGAGACCCAGTACTTC.

The V and J genes are TRBV18 and TRBJ1-2; D uncertain. The CDR3 contains 12 residues. From germline, CDR1 is KGHSH and CDR2 LQKENI. V lost 0 bases and J lost 7, with 6 bases in between. The CDR3 coding sequence is TGTGCCAGCTCACCACCGAGATCTGGCTACACCTTC. Encoded protein: CASSPPRSGYTF.

The V gene is TRBV5-6, the J gene TRBJ2-7; D might be TRBD1 (6 bases). Between the trimmed V and J ends, which lost 2 bases and 0 bases, there was a span of 15 bases. The germline V gene encodes CDR1 SGHDT and CDR2 YYEEEE. The CDR3 length is 16 residues. Here the CDR3 reads CASSFRPPRGSYEQYF. Written as DNA, the CDR3 is TGTGCCAGCAGCTTCCGTCCGCCCAGGGGCTCCTACGAGCAGTACTTC.

The J gene is TRBJ2-5, the V gene TRBV18, with D unclear. Germline-derived CDR1 and CDR2 are KGHSH and LQKENI. Between the trimmed V and J ends, which lost 6 bases and 0 bases, there was a span of 5 bases. The CDR3 has 12 amino acids. For the CDR3, the DNA is TGTGCCAGCTCCCTGTACCAAGAGACCCAGTACTTC. This translates into CASSLYQETQYF.